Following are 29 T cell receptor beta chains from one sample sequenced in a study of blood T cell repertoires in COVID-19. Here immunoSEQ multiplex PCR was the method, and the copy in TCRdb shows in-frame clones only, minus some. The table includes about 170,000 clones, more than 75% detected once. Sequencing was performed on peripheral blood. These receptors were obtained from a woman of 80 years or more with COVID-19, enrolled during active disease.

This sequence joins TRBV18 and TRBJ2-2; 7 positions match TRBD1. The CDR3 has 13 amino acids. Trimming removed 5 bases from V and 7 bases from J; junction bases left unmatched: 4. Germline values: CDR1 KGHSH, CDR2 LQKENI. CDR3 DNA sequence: TGTGCCAGCTCAGGACAGGCTGACGGGGAGCTGTTTTTT. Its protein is CASSGQADGELFF.

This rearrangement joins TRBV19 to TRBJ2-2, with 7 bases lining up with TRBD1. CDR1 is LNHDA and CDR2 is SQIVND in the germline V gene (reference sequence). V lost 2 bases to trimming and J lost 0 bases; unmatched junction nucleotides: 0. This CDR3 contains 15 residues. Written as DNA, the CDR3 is TGTGCCAGTAGTATAAGGGGGCCGAACACCGGGGAGCTGTTTTTT. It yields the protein CASSIRGPNTGELFF.

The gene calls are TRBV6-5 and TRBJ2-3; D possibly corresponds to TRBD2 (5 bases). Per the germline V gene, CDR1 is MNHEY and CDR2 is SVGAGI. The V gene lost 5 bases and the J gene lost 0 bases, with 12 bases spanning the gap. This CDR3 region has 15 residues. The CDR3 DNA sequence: TGTGCCAGCAGTCGTAGGACGGGGAGCACAGATACGCAGTATTTT. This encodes CASSRRTGSTDTQYF.

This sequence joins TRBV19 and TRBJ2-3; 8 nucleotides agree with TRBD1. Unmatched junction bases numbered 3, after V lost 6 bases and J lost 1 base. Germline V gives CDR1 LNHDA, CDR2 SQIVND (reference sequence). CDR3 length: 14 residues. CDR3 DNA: TGTGCCAGTAGCGACAGGGGTGGCACAGATACGCAGTATTTT. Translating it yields CASSDRGGTDTQYF. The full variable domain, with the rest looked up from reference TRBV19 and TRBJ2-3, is DGGITQSPKYLFRKEGQNVTLSCEQNLNHDAMYWYRQDPGQGLRLIYYSQIVNDFQKGDIAEGYSVSREKKESFPLTVTSAQKNPTAFYLCASSDRGGTDTQYFGPGTRLTVL.

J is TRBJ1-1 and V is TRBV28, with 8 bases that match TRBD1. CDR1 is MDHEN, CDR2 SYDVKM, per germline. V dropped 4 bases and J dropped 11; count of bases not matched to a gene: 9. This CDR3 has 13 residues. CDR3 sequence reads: CASSWGQGAKAFF. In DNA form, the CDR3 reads TGTGCCAGCAGTTGGGGCCAGGGGGCGAAGGCTTTCTTT.

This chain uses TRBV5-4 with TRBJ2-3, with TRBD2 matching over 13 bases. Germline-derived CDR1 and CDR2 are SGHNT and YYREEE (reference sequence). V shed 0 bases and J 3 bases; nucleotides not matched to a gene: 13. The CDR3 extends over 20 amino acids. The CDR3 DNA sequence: TGTGCCAGCAGCTTGGCCCGCGGACTAGCGGGAGCATTGGTGACAGATACGCAGTATTTT. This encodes CASSLARGLAGALVTDTQYF.

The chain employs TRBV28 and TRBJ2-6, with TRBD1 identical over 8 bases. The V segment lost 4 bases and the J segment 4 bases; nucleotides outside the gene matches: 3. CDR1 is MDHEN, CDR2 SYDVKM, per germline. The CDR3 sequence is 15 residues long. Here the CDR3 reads CASSSQGAGANVLTF. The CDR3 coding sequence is TGTGCCAGCAGTTCCCAGGGGGCAGGGGCCAACGTCCTGACTTTC.

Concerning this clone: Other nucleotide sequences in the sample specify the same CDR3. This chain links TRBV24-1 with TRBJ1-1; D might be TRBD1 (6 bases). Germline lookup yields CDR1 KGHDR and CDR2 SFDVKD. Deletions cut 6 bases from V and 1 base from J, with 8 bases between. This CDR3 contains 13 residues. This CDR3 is CATSPGQNTEAFF. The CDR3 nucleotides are TGTGCCACCAGTCCGGGACAGAACACTGAAGCTTTCTTT.

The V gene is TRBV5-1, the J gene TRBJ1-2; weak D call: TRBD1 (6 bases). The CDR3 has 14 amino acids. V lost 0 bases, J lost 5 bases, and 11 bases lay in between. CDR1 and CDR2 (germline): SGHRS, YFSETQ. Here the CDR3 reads CASSLDRDRYGYTF. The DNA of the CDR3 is TGCGCCAGCAGCTTGGACAGGGATCGATATGGCTACACCTTC.

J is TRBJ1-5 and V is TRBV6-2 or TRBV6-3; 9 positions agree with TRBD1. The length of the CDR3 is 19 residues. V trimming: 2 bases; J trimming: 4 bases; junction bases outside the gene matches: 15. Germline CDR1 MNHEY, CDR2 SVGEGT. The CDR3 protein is CASSYLESPDRGKNQPQHF. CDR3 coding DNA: TGTGCCAGCAGTTACCTCGAGTCGCCGGACAGGGGAAAGAATCAGCCCCAGCATTTT.

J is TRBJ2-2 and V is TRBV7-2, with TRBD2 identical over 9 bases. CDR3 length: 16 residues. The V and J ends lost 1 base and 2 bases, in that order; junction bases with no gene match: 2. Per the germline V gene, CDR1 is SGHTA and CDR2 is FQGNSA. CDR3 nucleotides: TGTGCCAGCAGCTTAGTAGCGGGAGTTAACACCGGGGAGCTGTTTTTT. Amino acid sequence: CASSLVAGVNTGELFF.

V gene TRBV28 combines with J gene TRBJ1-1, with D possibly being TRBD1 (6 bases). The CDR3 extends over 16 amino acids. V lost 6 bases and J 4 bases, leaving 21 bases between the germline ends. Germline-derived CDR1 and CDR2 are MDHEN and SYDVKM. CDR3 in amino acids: CASRRRMTGLGTEAFF. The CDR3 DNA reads TGTGCCAGCAGAAGAAGAATGACAGGCCTGGGCACTGAAGCTTTCTTT.

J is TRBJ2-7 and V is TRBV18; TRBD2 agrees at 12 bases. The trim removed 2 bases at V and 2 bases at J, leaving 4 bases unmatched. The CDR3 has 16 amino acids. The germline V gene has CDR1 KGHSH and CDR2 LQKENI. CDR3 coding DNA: TGTGCCAGCTCACCAAACCGACTAGCGGGGGCCTACGAGCAGTACTTC. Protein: CASSPNRLAGAYEQYF. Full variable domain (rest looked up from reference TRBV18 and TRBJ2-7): NAGVMQNPRHLVRRRGQEARLRCSPMKGHSHVYWYRQLPEEGLKFMVYLQKENIIDESGMPKERFSAEFPKEGPSILRIQQVVRGDSAAYFCASSPNRLAGAYEQYFGPGTRLTVT.

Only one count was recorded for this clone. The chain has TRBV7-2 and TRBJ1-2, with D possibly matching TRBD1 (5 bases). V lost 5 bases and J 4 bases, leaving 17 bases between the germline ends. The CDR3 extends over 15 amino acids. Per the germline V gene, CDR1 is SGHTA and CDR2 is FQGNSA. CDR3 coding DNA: TGTGCCAGCAGCCCTCCCAACCCGCAGGGCTATGGCTACACCTTC. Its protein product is CASSPPNPQGYGYTF.

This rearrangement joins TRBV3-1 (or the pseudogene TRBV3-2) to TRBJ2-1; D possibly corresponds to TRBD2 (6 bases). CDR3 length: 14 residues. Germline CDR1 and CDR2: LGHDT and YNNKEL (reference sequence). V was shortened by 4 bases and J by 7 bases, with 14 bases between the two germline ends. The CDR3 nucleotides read TGTGCCAGCAGCCCATTCGGGAGAGAGAATGAGCAGTTCTTC. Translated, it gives CASSPFGRENEQFF.

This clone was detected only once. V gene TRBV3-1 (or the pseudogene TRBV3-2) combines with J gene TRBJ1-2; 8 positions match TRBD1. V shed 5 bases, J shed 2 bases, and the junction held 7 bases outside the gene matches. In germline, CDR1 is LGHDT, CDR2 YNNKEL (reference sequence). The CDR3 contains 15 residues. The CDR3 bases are TGTGCCAGCAGCGCCCGGACAGGGACCAACTATGGCTACACCTTC. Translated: CASSARTGTNYGYTF.

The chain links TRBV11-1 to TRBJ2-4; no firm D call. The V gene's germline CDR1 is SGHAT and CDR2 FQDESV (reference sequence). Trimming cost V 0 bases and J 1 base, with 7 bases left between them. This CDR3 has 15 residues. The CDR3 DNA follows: TGTGCCAGCAGCTTAGCTGGCCGTGCCAAAAACATTCAGTACTTC. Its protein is CASSLAGRAKNIQYF.

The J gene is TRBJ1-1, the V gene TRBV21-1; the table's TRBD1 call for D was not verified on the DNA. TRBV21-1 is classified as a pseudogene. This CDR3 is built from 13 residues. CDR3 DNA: TGTGCCAGCAGCCCACAGGGGGGAACTGAAGCTTTCTTT. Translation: CASSPQGGTEAFF.

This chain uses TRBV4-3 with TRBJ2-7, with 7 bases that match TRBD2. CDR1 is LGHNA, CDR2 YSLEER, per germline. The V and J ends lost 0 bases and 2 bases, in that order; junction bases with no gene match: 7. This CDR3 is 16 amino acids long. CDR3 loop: CASSQDTGGSAYEQYF. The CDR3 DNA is TGCGCCAGCAGCCAAGATACGGGCGGGAGCGCCTACGAGCAGTACTTC.

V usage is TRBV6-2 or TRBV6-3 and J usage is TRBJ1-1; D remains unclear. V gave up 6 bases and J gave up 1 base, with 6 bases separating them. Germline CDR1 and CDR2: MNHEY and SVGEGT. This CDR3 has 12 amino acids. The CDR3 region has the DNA TGTGCCAGCAGCCCCCAGAACACTGAAGCTTTCTTT. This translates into CASSPQNTEAFF.

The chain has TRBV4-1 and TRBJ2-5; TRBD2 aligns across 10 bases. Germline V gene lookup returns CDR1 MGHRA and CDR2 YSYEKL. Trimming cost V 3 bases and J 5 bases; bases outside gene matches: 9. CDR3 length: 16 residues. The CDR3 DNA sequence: TGCGCCAGCAGCCAGGAAGAGCGGGAGGGCTTGGAGACCCAGTACTTC. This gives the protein CASSQEEREGLETQYF.

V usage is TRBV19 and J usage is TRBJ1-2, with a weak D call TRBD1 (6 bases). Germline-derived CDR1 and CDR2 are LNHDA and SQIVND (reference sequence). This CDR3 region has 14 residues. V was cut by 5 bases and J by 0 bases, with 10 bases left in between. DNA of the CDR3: TGTGCCAGTAGTGAAGGGACATCTAACTATGGCTACACCTTC. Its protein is CASSEGTSNYGYTF.

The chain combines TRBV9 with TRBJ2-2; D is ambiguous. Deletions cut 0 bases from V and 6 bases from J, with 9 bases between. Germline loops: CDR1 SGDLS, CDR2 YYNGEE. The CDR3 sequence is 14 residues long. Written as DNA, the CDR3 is TGTGCCAGCAGCGTAGGAGGTTCTTCCGGGGAGCTGTTTTTT. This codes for CASSVGGSSGELFF.

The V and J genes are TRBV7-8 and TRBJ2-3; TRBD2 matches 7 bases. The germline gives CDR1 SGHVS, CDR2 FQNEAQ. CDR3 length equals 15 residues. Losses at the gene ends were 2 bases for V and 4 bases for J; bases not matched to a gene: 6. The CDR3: CASSLSGILADTQYF. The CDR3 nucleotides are TGTGCCAGCAGCTTAAGCGGGATCCTCGCAGATACGCAGTATTTT.

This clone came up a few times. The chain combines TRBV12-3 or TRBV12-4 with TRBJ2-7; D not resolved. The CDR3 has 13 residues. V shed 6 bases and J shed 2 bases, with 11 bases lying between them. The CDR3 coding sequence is TGTGCCAGCAGGGCCGAAATTGCCTACGAGCAGTACTTC. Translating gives CASRAEIAYEQYF.

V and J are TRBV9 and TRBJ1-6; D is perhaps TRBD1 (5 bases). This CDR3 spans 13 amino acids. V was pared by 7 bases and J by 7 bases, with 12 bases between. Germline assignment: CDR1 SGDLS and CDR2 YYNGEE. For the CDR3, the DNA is TGTGCCAGCGTAAGGGGATCCAATTCACCCCTCCACTTT. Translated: CASVRGSNSPLHF. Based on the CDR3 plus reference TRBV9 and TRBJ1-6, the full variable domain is DSGVTQTPKHLITATGQRVTLRCSPRSGDLSVYWYQQSLDQGLQFLIQYYNGEERAKGNILERFSAQQFPDLHSELNLSSLELGDSALYFCASVRGSNSPLHFGNGTRLTVT.

The CDR3 spells CASSVGPGGFGQPQHF. CDR3 in DNA: TGTGCCAGCAGCGTAGGGCCAGGGGGGTTTGGACAGCCCCAGCATTTT. The V call is TRBV9, the J call TRBJ1-5; 7 bases line up with TRBD1. Trimming took 0 bases from V and 7 from J; bases not matched to a gene: 10. CDR3 length equals 16 residues. The germline V gene encodes CDR1 SGDLS and CDR2 YYNGEE. The full variable domain, completed using reference TRBV9 and TRBJ1-5, is DSGVTQTPKHLITATGQRVTLRCSPRSGDLSVYWYQQSLDQGLQFLIQYYNGEERAKGNILERFSAQQFPDLHSELNLSSLELGDSALYFCASSVGPGGFGQPQHFGDGTRLSIL.

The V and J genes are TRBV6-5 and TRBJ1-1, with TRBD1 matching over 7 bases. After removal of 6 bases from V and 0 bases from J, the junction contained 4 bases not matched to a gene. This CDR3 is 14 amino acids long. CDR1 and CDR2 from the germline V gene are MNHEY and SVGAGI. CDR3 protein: CASRQGPMNTEAFF. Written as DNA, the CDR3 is TGTGCCAGCAGACAGGGGCCAATGAACACTGAAGCTTTCTTT.

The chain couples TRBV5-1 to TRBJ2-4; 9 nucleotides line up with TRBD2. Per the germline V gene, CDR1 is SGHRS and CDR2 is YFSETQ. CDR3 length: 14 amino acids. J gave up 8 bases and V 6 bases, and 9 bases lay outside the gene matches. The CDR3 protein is CASKISGSEDIQYF. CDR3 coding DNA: TGCGCCAGCAAAATTAGCGGGAGTGAGGACATTCAGTACTTC.